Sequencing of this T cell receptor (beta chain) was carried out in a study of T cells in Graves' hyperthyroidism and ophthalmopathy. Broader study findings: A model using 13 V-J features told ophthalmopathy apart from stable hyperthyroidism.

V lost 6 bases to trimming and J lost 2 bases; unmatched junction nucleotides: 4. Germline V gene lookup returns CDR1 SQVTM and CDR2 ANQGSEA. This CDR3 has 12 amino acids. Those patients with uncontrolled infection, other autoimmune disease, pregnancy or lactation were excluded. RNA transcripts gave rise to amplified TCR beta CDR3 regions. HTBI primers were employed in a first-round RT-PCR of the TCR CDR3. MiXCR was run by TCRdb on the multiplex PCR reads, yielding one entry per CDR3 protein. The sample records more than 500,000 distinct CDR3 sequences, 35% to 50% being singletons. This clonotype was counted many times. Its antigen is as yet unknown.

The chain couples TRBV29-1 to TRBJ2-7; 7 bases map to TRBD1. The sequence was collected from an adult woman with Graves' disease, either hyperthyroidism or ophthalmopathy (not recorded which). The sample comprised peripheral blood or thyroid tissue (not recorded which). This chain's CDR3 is CSVTDRAYEQYF. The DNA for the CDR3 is TGCAGCGTGACCGACAGGGCCTACGAGCAGTACTTC.